Listed below are T cell receptor beta chains from one sample, sequenced in a study of blood T cells in healthy people across ages. Via MiXCR, TCRdb re-called the 5' RACE reads, giving one row per CDR3 protein. The sample includes around 1,800,000 distinct CDR3 sequences, around 40% of them seen just once. The sequenced material came from blood. The receptors here all came from a human donor in good health. CDR3s include the opening cysteine and the closing phenylalanine or tryptophan. D genes are given only for firm matches. Clone size, where shown, is once, few, many, or a class for clones that have expanded.

TRBJ1-2 | . | . | TRBV27 | CASSLGGNRGYTF | TGTGCCAGCAGTTTAGGGGGGAATCGTGGCTACACCTTC
TRBJ2-3 | few | . | TRBV7-2 | CASRSRWADTQYF | TGTGCCAGCAGGTCGAGGTGGGCAGATACGCAGTATTTT
TRBJ1-1 | . | . | TRBV7-3 | CASRLIRTTEAFF | TGTGCCAGCAGACTAATCCGGACCACTGAAGCTTTCTTT
TRBJ2-7 | . | . | TRBV7-8 | CASSLESAREQYF | TGTGCCAGCAGCTTAGAATCGGCACGCGAGCAGTACTTC
TRBJ2-3 | few | . | TRBV11-2 | CASEGLVADTQYF | TGTGCCAGCGAAGGGCTAGTTGCAGATACGCAGTATTTT
TRBJ1-2 | many | . | TRBV7-6 | CASSLGEDYGYTF | TGTGCCAGCAGCTTGGGGGAGGACTATGGCTACACCTTC
TRBJ2-7 | few | TRBD2 | TRBV5-1 | CASSPPASGAASYEQYF | TGCGCCAGCAGCCCACCAGCTAGCGGGGCAGCCTCCTACGAGCAGTACTTC
TRBJ1-5 | few | TRBD1 | TRBV7-9 | CASSSGTGFLGPNQPQHF | TGTGCCAGCAGCTCCGGGACAGGGTTTTTGGGACCTAATCAGCCCCAGCATTTT
TRBJ2-7 | . | . | TRBV6-6 | CASSYSTDSSYEQYF | TGTGCCAGCAGTTACTCGACGGACTCTTCCTACGAGCAGTACTTC
TRBJ2-5 | . | . | TRBV4-3 | CASSQVESDYKQYF | TGCGCCAGCAGCCAAGTGGAGTCAGACTACAAGCAGTACTTC
TRBJ1-4 | . | . | TRBV12-3/TRBV12-4 | CASSFLSGMNEKLFF | TGTGCCAGCAGTTTTTTATCCGGGATGAATGAAAAACTGTTTTTT
TRBJ2-1 | . | . | TRBV6-2/TRBV6-3 | CASSPPQYNEQFF | TGTGCCAGCAGCCCGCCCCAATACAATGAGCAGTTCTTC
TRBJ2-7 | . | TRBD1 | TRBV5-1 | CASSLEGGKGYEQYF | TGCGCCAGCAGCTTGGAAGGGGGCAAAGGGTACGAGCAGTACTTC
TRBJ2-7 | . | . | TRBV30 | CAWSVSDSYEQYF | TGTGCCTGGAGTGTCTCCGATTCCTACGAGCAGTACTTC
TRBJ2-1 | few | . | TRBV5-1 | CASSFLTGLYNEQFF | TGCGCCAGCAGCTTCCTGACGGGTCTATACAATGAGCAGTTCTTC
TRBJ2-7 | few | . | TRBV5-1 | CASSLGGSLVYEQYF | TGCGCCAGCAGCTTGGGGGGAAGTCTGGTCTACGAGCAGTACTTC
TRBJ1-1 | once | . | TRBV28 | CASSPHGVLTEAFF | TGTGCCAGCAGTCCGCACGGAGTGCTAACTGAAGCTTTCTTT
TRBJ1-2 | . | . | TRBV12-3/TRBV12-4 | CASSRAQANYGYTF | TGTGCCAGCTCAAGGGCACAAGCTAACTATGGCTACACCTTC
TRBJ2-7 | few | . | TRBV12-3/TRBV12-4 | CASSGDQRGTQYF | TGTGCCAGCAGTGGGGACCAGCGTGGAACCCAGTACTTC
TRBJ2-7 | . | . | TRBV20-1 | CGAHRDWGEQYF | TGCGGTGCTCACAGGGACTGGGGCGAGCAGTACTTC
TRBJ2-4 | . | . | TRBV20-1 | CSAQKADIQYF | TGCAGTGCTCAGAAGGCGGACATTCAGTACTTC
TRBJ1-2 | . | . | TRBV7-6 | CASSSLQSYGYTF | TGTGCCAGCAGCTCCCTTCAGAGCTATGGCTACACCTTC
TRBJ2-7 | few | TRBD2 | TRBV9 | CASSVAGGSEQYF | TGTGCCAGCAGCGTAGCGGGGGGGTCCGAGCAGTACTTC
TRBJ1-2 | . | . | TRBV7-2 | CASSLRAGVDYGYTF | TGTGCCAGCAGCTTACGGGCAGGGGTAGACTATGGCTACACCTTC
TRBJ1-5 | . | . | TRBV28 | CASRGRFGGQPQHF | TGTGCCAGCAGAGGACGTTTTGGAGGTCAGCCCCAGCATTTT